These 18 T cell receptor beta chains share one sample of origin, sequenced in a study of CD8 T cells in Susac syndrome (dated by TCRdb to the late 2010s). Library preparation employed the immunoSEQ multiplex PCR assay. RNA was extracted using the RNeasy kit, and about 0.5 to 1 microgram was reverse transcribed with random hexamers. TCRdb redid the processing of the public reads, applying fastp at Q25 and MiXCR, and retained in-frame beta chains. All rows with the same CDR3 protein become a single entry with the most common DNA and genes. Recorded for this sample are some 97,000 distinct CDR3 sequences; roughly 96% of them occurred a single time. The ten largest clones represent more than 0.3% of the sample. The sample was CD8+ T cells from PBMCs. The receptor set was obtained from a human donor with Susac syndrome.

The chain is built from TRBV20-1 and TRBJ1-1; D unresolved. The CDR3 totals 16 residues. The V end lost 3 bases, the J end lost 1 base, and 18 bases lay between the germline ends. Germline V gives CDR1 DFQATT, CDR2 SNEGSKA (reference sequence). CDR3 nucleotide sequence: TGCAGTGCTAGGGTTCGGGGTCGGTCCCCGAACACTGAAGCTTTCTTT. It codes for CSARVRGRSPNTEAFF.

This sequence joins TRBV25-1 and TRBJ2-5; a weak D match, TRBD2 (6 bases). The length of the CDR3 is 10 residues. Trimming removed 3 bases at V and 11 bases at J, with 7 bases between. Germline V CDR1 and CDR2: MGHDK, SYGVNS. CDR3 sequence: CASSDGTQYF. DNA for the CDR3: TGTGCCAGCAGTGACGGGACTCAGTACTTC. The complete variable domain, with remaining parts taken from reference TRBV25-1 and TRBJ2-5, reads EADIYQTPRYLVIGTGKKITLECSQTMGHDKMYWYQQDPGMELHLIHYSYGVNSTEKGDLSSESTVSRIRTEHFPLTLESARPSHTSQYLCASSDGTQYFGPGTRLLVL.

The chain couples TRBV7-9 to TRBJ2-6; a weak D match, TRBD1 (6 bases). V was shortened by 2 bases and J by 2 bases, with 7 bases between the two germline ends. This CDR3 has 15 amino acids. Germline lookup yields CDR1 SEHNR and CDR2 FQNEAQ (reference sequence). The CDR3 here is CASSLQGTGANVLTF. CDR3 nucleotides: TGTGCCAGCAGCTTACAGGGGACTGGGGCCAACGTCCTGACTTTC.

The genes are TRBV18 and TRBJ2-1; D is unclear. Germline V lookup: CDR1 KGHSH, CDR2 LQKENI. Trimming left V 0 bases short and J 4 bases short, with 7 bases between. The CDR3 length is 14 residues. The DNA of the CDR3 is TGTGCCAGCTCACCACCGCAGGTATACAATGAGCAGTTCTTC. This translates into CASSPPQVYNEQFF.

The chain links TRBV27 to TRBJ2-1, with 8 nucleotides matching TRBD2. Trimming removed 8 bases from V and 7 bases from J; junction bases left unmatched: 7. Germline CDR1 is MNHEY and CDR2 is SMNVEV (reference sequence). The CDR3 extends over 13 amino acids. The CDR3 region is CASQRGGSNEQFF. CDR3 DNA sequence: TGTGCCAGCCAACGGGGGGGCAGTAATGAGCAGTTCTTC.

The V call is TRBV11-2, the J call TRBJ2-5, with 7 bases lining up with TRBD1. Trimming cost V 5 bases and J 2 bases; bases outside gene matches: 8. The germline V gene has CDR1 SGHAT and CDR2 FQNNGV. This CDR3 has 15 amino acids. CDR3 loop: CASSLGTEIQETQYF. In DNA, the CDR3 is TGTGCCAGCAGCCTCGGGACAGAAATACAAGAGACCCAGTACTTC.

The gene calls are TRBV29-1 and TRBJ2-1; no clear D gene. The germline V and J ends were trimmed by 0 bases and 3 bases, with 15 bases remaining between them. The CDR3 is 16 amino acids. CDR1 is SQVTM and CDR2 is ANQGSEA in the germline V gene. The CDR3 sequence: CSVEDHGPLDYNEQFF. For the CDR3, the DNA is TGCAGCGTTGAAGATCATGGACCCCTCGACTACAATGAGCAGTTCTTC.

This chain connects TRBV5-1 to TRBJ2-3; a possible D gene is TRBD1 (6 bases). This CDR3 contains 15 residues. Germline loops: CDR1 SGHRS, CDR2 YFSETQ. The ends were cut back, 2 bases at V and 2 bases at J, with 12 bases in the middle. In DNA form, the CDR3 reads TGCGCCAGCAGCTTAGACAGGAGCCTCACAGATACGCAGTATTTT. Translation gives CASSLDRSLTDTQYF.

This clonotype is a singleton in its sample. The chain links TRBV20-1 to TRBJ2-5; D unclear. CDR3 length equals 13 residues. The V gene lost 4 bases and the J gene lost 5 bases, with 14 bases spanning the gap. Per the germline V gene, CDR1 is DFQATT and CDR2 is SNEGSKA (reference sequence). The CDR3 loop reads CSAKEVQRETQYF. The CDR3 DNA reads as TGCAGTGCTAAAGAGGTGCAGCGTGAGACCCAGTACTTC.

This chain joins TRBV18 and TRBJ2-7, with 8 nucleotides matching TRBD2. The CDR3 totals 16 residues. Trimming cost V 2 bases and J 6 bases; bases outside gene matches: 12. The germline gives CDR1 KGHSH, CDR2 LQKENI. The CDR3 sequence is CASSPFVTGGPLEQYF. Here the CDR3 DNA reads TGTGCCAGCTCACCATTTGTAACGGGAGGGCCTCTCGAGCAGTACTTC.

The chain recombines TRBV20-1 with TRBJ2-5, with D tentatively TRBD1 (7 bases). Trimming stripped 3 bases from V and 5 bases from J, with 16 bases between. This CDR3 has 14 residues. Per the germline V gene, CDR1 is DFQATT and CDR2 is SNEGSKA (reference sequence). The DNA of the CDR3 is TGCAGTGCTAGCAGGGGGGATGGGATCGAGACCCAGTACTTC. Its protein product is CSASRGDGIETQYF.

The J gene is TRBJ2-1, the V gene TRBV12-3 or TRBV12-4; 9 positions match TRBD1. The CDR3 loop spans 14 amino acids. Trimming at V came to 6 bases and at J to 7 bases, leaving 7 bases not matched to a gene. The CDR3 spells CASSPTGGLNEQFF. The CDR3 nucleotides are TGTGCCAGCAGCCCAACAGGGGGCTTAAATGAGCAGTTCTTC.

V gene TRBV27 combines with J gene TRBJ2-2, with D possibly called TRBD1 or TRBD2 (6 bases each). Trimming removed 4 bases at V and 7 bases at J, with 10 bases between. Germline CDR1 MNHEY, CDR2 SMNVEV (reference sequence). The CDR3 consists of 13 residues. CDR3 bases: TGTGCCAGCAGTTCAGGGGAGGTCGGGGAGCTGTTTTTT. Its protein product is CASSSGEVGELFF.

This sequence joins TRBV5-6 and TRBJ2-1; TRBD1 matches 7 bases. Trimming took 4 bases from V and 0 from J; bases not matched to a gene: 7. CDR1 is SGHDT and CDR2 is YYEEEE in the germline V gene. The CDR3 is 16 residues long. The CDR3: CASSLRQGNSYNEQFF. In DNA form, the CDR3 reads TGTGCCAGCAGCCTCCGACAGGGTAACTCCTACAATGAGCAGTTCTTC.

J is TRBJ1-1 and V is TRBV15; D possibly corresponds to TRBD1 (6 bases). Germline CDR1 LNHNV, CDR2 YYDKDF (reference sequence). The CDR3 has 15 amino acids. Trimming cost V 4 bases and J 4 bases, with 16 bases left between them. CDR3 nucleotides: TGTGCCACCAGCACAGGGGCTGGGTCCGGCACTGAAGCTTTCTTT. Amino acid sequence: CATSTGAGSGTEAFF.

This clonotype was seen just once. The V call is TRBV28, the J call TRBJ2-5, with TRBD2 matching over 7 bases. The J call may be faulty, since TRBJ2-7 better matches the DNA end. The V gene's germline CDR1 is MDHEN and CDR2 SYDVKM. This CDR3 contains 13 residues. CDR3: CASGRGSGYEQYF. The CDR3 nucleotides read TGTGCCAGTGGGAGGGGAAGTGGGTACGAGCAGTACTTC.

CDR3 sequence (DNA): TGCAGCGTTGAAAGTCGAGGTGGAGGGGTCGAGCAGTACTTC. It codes for CSVESRGGGVEQYF. This rearrangement joins TRBV29-1 to TRBJ2-7; possible D gene TRBD2, 6 bases. Trimming removed 2 bases from V and 6 bases from J, with 17 bases in between. The germline gives CDR1 SQVTM, CDR2 ANQGSEA. The length of the CDR3 is 14 residues.

V usage is TRBV20-1 and J usage is TRBJ1-5, with TRBD1 as a possible D gene (6 bases). The V gene's germline CDR1 is DFQATT and CDR2 SNEGSKA (reference sequence). V was shortened by 3 bases and J by 7 bases, with 16 bases between the two germline ends. This CDR3 region has 14 residues. CDR3 region: CSARAGPQGQPQHF. The CDR3 nucleotides are TGCAGTGCTAGGGCCGGACCTCAGGGGCAGCCCCAGCATTTT.